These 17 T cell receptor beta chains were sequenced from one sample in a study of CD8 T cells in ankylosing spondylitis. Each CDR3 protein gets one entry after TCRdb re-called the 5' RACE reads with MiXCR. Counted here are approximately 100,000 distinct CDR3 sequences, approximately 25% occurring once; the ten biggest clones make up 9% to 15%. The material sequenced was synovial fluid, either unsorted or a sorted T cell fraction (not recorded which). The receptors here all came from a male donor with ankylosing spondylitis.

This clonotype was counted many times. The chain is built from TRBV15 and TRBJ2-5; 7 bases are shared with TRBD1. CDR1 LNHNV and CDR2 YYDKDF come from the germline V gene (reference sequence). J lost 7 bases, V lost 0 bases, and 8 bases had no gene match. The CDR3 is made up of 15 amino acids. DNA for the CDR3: TGTGCCACCAGCAGAGATGAAGGGGGCTTTGCGACCCAGTACTTC. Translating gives CATSRDEGGFATQYF. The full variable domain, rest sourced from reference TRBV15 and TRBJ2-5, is DAMVIQNPRYQVTQFGKPVTLSCSQTLNHNVMYWYQQKSSQAPKLLFHYYDKDFNNEADTPDNFQSRRPNTSFCFLDIRSPGLGDTAMYLCATSRDEGGFATQYFGPGTRLLVL.

The CDR3 region has the DNA TGTGCCAGCAGCCCCCGCGGAGGGTCGAACACCGGGGAGCTGTTTTTT. It specifies CASSPRGGSNTGELFF. The chain recombines TRBV7-9 with TRBJ2-2; D is possibly TRBD2 (6 bases). Germline assignment: CDR1 SEHNR and CDR2 FQNEAQ (reference sequence). V lost 5 bases and J lost 0, with 13 bases in between. This CDR3 has 16 residues.

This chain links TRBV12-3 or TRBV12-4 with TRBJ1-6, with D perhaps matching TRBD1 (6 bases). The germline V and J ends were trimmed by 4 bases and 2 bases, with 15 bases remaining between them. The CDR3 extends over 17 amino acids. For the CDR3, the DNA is TGTGCCAGCAGTTCATCCACAGGGTACACCTATAATTCACCCCTCCACTTT. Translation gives CASSSSTGYTYNSPLHF.

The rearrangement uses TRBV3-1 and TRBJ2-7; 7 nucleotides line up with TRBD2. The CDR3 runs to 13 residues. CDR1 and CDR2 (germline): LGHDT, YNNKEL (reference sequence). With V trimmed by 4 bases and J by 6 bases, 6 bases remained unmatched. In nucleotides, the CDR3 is TGTGCCAGCAGCCGCGGGAGAGGTCTCGAGCAGTACGTC. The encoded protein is CASSRGRGLEQYV.

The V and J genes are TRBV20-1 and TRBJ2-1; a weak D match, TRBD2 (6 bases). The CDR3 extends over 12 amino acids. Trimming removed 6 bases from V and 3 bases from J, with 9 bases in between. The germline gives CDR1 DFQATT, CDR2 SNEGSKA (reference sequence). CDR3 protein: CSAGGVYNEQFF. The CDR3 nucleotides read TGCAGTGCGGGCGGGGTCTACAATGAGCAGTTCTTC.

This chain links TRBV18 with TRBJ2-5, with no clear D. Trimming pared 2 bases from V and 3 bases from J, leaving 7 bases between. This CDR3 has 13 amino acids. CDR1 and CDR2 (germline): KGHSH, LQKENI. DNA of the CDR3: TGTGCCAGCTCACCAGGGATCGAAGAGACCCAGTACTTC. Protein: CASSPGIEETQYF.

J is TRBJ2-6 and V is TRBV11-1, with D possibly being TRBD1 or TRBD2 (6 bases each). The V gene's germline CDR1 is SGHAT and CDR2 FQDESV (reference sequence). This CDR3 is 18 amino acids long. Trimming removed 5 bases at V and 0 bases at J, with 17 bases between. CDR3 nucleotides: TGTGCCAGCAGCATAGTCAGGGGAGGCGGCTCTGGGGCCAACGTCCTGACTTTC. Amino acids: CASSIVRGGGSGANVLTF.

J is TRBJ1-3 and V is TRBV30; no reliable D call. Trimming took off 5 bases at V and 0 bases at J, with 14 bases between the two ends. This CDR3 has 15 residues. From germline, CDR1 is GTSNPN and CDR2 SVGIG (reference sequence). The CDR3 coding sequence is TGTGCCTGGGGACGGACGGGGAGCTCTGGAAACACCATATATTTT. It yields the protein CAWGRTGSSGNTIYF.

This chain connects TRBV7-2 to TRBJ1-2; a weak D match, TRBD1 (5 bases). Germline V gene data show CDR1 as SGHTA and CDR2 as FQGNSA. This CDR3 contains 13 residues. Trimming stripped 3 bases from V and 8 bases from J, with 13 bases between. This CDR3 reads CASSLSSGVGYTF. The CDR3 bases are TGTGCCAGCAGCTTGAGTTCGGGGGTCGGCTACACCTTC.

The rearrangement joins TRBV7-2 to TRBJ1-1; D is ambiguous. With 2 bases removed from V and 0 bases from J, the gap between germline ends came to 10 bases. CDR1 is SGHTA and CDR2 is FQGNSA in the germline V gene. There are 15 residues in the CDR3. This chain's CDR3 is CASSLWDFVNTEAFF. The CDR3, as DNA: TGTGCCAGCAGCTTATGGGATTTTGTGAACACTGAAGCTTTCTTT.

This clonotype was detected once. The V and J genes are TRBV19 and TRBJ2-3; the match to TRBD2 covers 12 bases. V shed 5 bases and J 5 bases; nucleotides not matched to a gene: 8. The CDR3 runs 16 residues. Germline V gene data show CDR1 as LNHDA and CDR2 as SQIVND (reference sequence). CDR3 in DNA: TGTGCCAGTAGTCCCCCTAGCGGGAGGGCCGAAGATACGCAGTATTTT. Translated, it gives CASSPPSGRAEDTQYF.

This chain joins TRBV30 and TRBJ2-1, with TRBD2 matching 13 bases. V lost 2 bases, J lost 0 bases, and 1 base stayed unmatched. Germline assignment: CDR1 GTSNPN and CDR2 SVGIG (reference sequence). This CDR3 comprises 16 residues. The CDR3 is CAWSRTSGSSYNEQFF. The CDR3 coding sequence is TGTGCCTGGAGTAGGACTAGCGGGAGCTCCTACAATGAGCAGTTCTTC.

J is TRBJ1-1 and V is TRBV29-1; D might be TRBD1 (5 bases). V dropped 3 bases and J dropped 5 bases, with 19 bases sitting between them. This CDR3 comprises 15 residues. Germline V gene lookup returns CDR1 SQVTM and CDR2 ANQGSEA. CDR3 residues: CSVEVQGGGNTEAFF. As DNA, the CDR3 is TGCAGCGTTGAGGTGCAGGGCGGAGGAAATACTGAAGCTTTCTTT.

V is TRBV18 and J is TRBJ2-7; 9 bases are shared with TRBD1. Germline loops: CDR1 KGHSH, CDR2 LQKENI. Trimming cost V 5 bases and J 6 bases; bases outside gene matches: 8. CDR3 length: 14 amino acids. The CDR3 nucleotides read TGTGCCAGCTCAACCGGGACAGGGTCGTTCGAGCAGTACTTC. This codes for CASSTGTGSFEQYF. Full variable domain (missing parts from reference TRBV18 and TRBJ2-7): NAGVMQNPRHLVRRRGQEARLRCSPMKGHSHVYWYRQLPEEGLKFMVYLQKENIIDESGMPKERFSAEFPKEGPSILRIQQVVRGDSAAYFCASSTGTGSFEQYFGPGTRLTVT.

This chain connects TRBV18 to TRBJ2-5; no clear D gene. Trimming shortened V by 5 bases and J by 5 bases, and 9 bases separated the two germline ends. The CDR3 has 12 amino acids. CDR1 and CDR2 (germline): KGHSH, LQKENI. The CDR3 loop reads CASSSLRETQYF. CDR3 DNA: TGTGCCAGCTCATCCCTTAGGGAGACCCAGTACTTC.

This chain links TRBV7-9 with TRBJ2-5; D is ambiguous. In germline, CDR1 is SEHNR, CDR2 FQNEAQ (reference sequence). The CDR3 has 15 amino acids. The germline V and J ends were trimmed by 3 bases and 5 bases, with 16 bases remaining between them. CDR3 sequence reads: CASSFPTMEGETQYF. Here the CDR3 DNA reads TGTGCCAGCAGCTTCCCGACAATGGAAGGGGAGACCCAGTACTTC.

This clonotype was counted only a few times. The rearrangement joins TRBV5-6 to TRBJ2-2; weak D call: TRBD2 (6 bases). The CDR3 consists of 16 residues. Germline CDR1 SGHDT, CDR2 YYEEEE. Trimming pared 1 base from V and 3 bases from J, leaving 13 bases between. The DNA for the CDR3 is TGTGCCAGCAGCTTGAGGAGGGCAATATACACCGGGGAGCTGTTTTTT. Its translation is CASSLRRAIYTGELFF.